Sequencing of this T cell receptor (beta chain) was carried out in a study of graft-versus-host responses after intestinal transplantation (dated by TCRdb to the early 2020s). For the wider study: The transplants that recipients got were multivisceral, liver-intestinal, or isolated intestinal. Every recipient was given anti-thymocyte globulin induction, followed by roughly 3 years of maintenance tacrolimus and steroids. Bulk TCR-beta CDR3 sequencing was used to track graft-versus-host and host-versus-graft alloreactive T cell clones in the graft, circulation and bone marrow after intestinal transplantation. Alloreactive clones were identified by sequencing pre-transplant mixed lymphocyte reaction products and comparing these products with unstimulated pre-transplant donor and recipient T cells. The cohort enrolled 20 to 25 intestinal transplant recipients, one of whom was a retransplant, and a few patients without pretransplant specimens were excluded. Donor T cell macrochimerism was defined as a peak of at least 4% donor T cells among recipient peripheral blood mononuclear cells. Rather than going through the commercial service, samples from a few later patients were sequenced in-house on an Illumina MiSeq and processed with MiXCR. Beyond this particular receptor, the publication reports: Patients with donor T cell macrochimerism had high GvH to HvG T cell clonal ratios in their allografts. GvH clones were detected in recipient bone marrow, and some of these GvH clones were observed earlier in ileal mucosa or blood, consistent with an intestinal mucosal origin. The relatively low number and heterogeneity of intestinal transplant patients limited the conclusions. Early after transplant, peak levels of circulating GvH clones were associated with declines in HvG clones.

The library was generated by the immunoSEQ multiplex PCR assay. For most patients, genomic DNA was isolated with the Qiagen DNeasy Blood and Tissue Kit and shipped frozen to Adaptive Biotechnologies for TCR sequencing. For most patients, genomic DNA was subjected to high-throughput TCR-beta CDR3 sequencing by Adaptive Biotechnologies. The authors processed their data as follows. TCR sequencing data were retrieved from Adaptive's ImmunoSEQ software for some 19 patients, whereas a few other patients were processed with MiXCR and VDJtools. CD4 versus CD8 sorting errors were corrected by removing sequences found in both subsets at a frequency ratio below 5:1. Because the origin of CDR3 nucleotide sequences shared between donor and recipient could not be assigned, those sequences were removed. Alloreactive clones required at least 2-fold expansion over unstimulated cells and minimum CFSE-low frequency of 0.002% (template counts) or 0.001% (read counts). Clones were considered mappable if detected in sequenced pre-transplant spleen, lymph node, or MLR CFSE-low populations of the donor or recipient. The cumulative frequency of alloreactive clones was calculated as a percentage of all sequences, weighted by copy number. TCRdb mirrors the immuneACCESS table, restricted to in-frame sequences. Some clones are absent from its copies; in checked studies, under half trace to an unresolved V gene, and the reason for the others is unknown. That table supplies the V and J calls and clone size; D and trimming were determined from the DNA. In this sample the table shows about 83,000 clones, about 89% of which occur a single time. The ten biggest clones cover approximately 0.33% of the sample.

The time point label on this specimen signifies: cells obtained before transplantation from donor or recipient. CD3+CD4+ and CD3+CD8+ populations were FACS-sorted from unstimulated pre-transplant donor and recipient cells taken from spleen or lymph nodes. Details on this clone: Its cognate antigen has yet to be identified. No quality values exist for individual bases; no much larger clone is one base distant.

The clonotype originates from a human donor who received an intestinal transplant. The sequencing here drew on unstimulated CD4+ T cells sorted from spleen or lymph node cells, taken before intestinal transplant.

Read as DNA, the sequence is TGCGCCAGCAGCATCACCTTTAGGACAGGGGTAAACACTGAAGCTTTCTTT. Translation gives CASSITFRTGVNTEAFF. The sequence joins TRBV5-1 to TRBJ1-1; 9 central bases correspond to TRBD1. Here V drops 4 bases and J drops 2 bases, and the junction holds 12 bases not matched to any gene. The CDR3 covers 17 residues, taking in both the cysteine and the phenylalanine. Only the CDR3 region is kept as DNA, spanning 51 bases read in frame from base 1. Per the germline V gene, SGHRS is the CDR1 and YFSETQ is the CDR2.